Given below is one T cell receptor (beta chain) in context. What it binds is unknown. Generated by immunoSEQ multiplex PCR, the TCRdb table keeps only in-frame clones and is missing some. The data show almost 100,000 clones, roughly 92% seen once. This specimen belongs to a study of PD-1 blockade in classical Hodgkin lymphoma. Study results and caveats: Relapsed/refractory patients reportedly had the lowest baseline TCR diversity, below newly diagnosed patients, who were below healthy donors. Complete responders possessed baseline diversity comparable to newly diagnosed patients.

Each patient's relapse followed autologous stem cell transplantation, and brentuximab vedotin exposure varied. When best responses were assessed, they were complete response, partial response or progressive disease. Per the germline V gene, CDR1 is WNHNN and CDR2 is SYGVQD (reference sequence). V trimming: 2 bases; J trimming: 12 bases; junction bases outside the gene matches: 3. This CDR3 contains 12 residues. The clonotype was recovered from a human donor with classical Hodgkin lymphoma. This chain connects TRBV10-1 to TRBJ2-1; 8 positions agree with TRBD1. The specimen comprised peripheral blood mononuclear cells (PBMCs), sampled at baseline. CDR3 bases: TGCGCCAGCAGTGAGGACAGGGGACCGCAGTTCTTC. Translation gives CASSEDRGPQFF.